These 12 T cell receptor beta chains were all obtained from the same sample, sequenced in a study of cytomegalovirus exposure and HLA in healthy donors. Both 60 Vbeta primers and 13 Jbeta primers went into the PCR. Data came from immunoSEQ multiplex PCR; TCRdb stores just in-frame clones and leaves some out. The sample shows around 120,000 clones, 70% to 80% of them seen only once. The sample consisted of PBMCs. Every receptor here comes from a man aged 18 to 35 in good health and CMV-seronegative.

The rearrangement uses TRBV9 and TRBJ2-3; D possibly corresponds to TRBD2 (6 bases). V was shortened by 0 bases and J by 2 bases, with 22 bases between the two germline ends. This CDR3 is built from 19 residues. From germline, CDR1 is SGDLS and CDR2 YYNGEE. CDR3 sequence (DNA): TGTGCCAGCAGCGTAGCCGAGGCGCTTGGACTACCTCCCACAGATACGCAGTATTTT. Its protein is CASSVAEALGLPPTDTQYF.

The chain has TRBV2 and TRBJ1-4, with a weak D call TRBD1 (6 bases). Germline V gene data show CDR1 as SNHLY and CDR2 as FYNNEI. The CDR3 runs 15 residues. V dropped 2 bases and J dropped 7 bases, with 14 bases sitting between them. This CDR3 is CASSEPGPRGEKLFF. DNA for the CDR3: TGTGCCAGCAGTGAACCGGGACCCAGGGGTGAAAAACTGTTTTTT.

This clone occurred once. The rearrangement links TRBV7-2 to TRBJ1-2; 7 bases are shared with TRBD1. Trimming at V came to 3 bases and at J to 2 bases, leaving 3 bases not matched to a gene. In germline, CDR1 is SGHTA, CDR2 FQGNSA. The CDR3 covers 14 residues. DNA of the CDR3: TGTGCCAGCAGCTTCGACAGGGCGAACTATGGCTACACCTTC. It codes for CASSFDRANYGYTF.

V is TRBV7-2 and J is TRBJ2-1; 9 bases agree with TRBD1. V lost 9 bases and J lost 7; bases outside the gene matches: 7. This CDR3 is built from 13 residues. The germline V gene encodes CDR1 SGHTA and CDR2 FQGNSA. The CDR3 region is CASRRTGENEQFF. CDR3 nucleotide sequence: TGTGCCAGTAGAAGGACAGGGGAGAATGAGCAGTTCTTC.

The rearrangement uses TRBV27 and TRBJ1-2; D may be TRBD1 (5 bases). The V gene's germline CDR1 is MNHEY and CDR2 SMNVEV (reference sequence). The CDR3 sequence is 13 residues long. V lost 3 bases to trimming and J lost 1 base, with 6 bases between them. Here the CDR3 DNA reads TGTGCCAGCAGTTTGGGGCGTAACTATGGCTACACCTTC. This translates into CASSLGRNYGYTF.

This chain joins TRBV28 and TRBJ2-7; TRBD2 might be the D (6 bases). The germline V and J ends were trimmed by 8 bases and 1 base, with 21 bases remaining between them. Germline CDR1 and CDR2: MDHEN and SYDVKM. The CDR3 spans 16 residues. The CDR3 DNA follows: TGTGCCAGCCGCCCAAGCGGAGGGGAAGGGTCCTACGAGCAGTACGTC. Its translation is CASRPSGGEGSYEQYV.

This clone was detected a few times. V is TRBV27 and J is TRBJ1-5; D uncertain. The CDR3 runs 13 residues. Germline V gene sequence: CDR1 MNHEY, CDR2 SMNVEV (reference sequence). Trimming removed 5 bases from V and 4 bases from J, with 9 bases in between. CDR3 loop: CASSKLTNQPQHF. The CDR3 nucleotides are TGTGCCAGCAGTAAACTGACAAATCAGCCCCAGCATTTT.

CDR3 loop: CASKPGGDTGELFF. CDR3 in DNA: TGTGCCAGCAAGCCAGGGGGAGACACCGGGGAGCTGTTTTTT. The chain recombines TRBV13 with TRBJ2-2; TRBD1 agrees at 7 bases. The CDR3 covers 14 residues. V shed 7 bases and J 3 bases; nucleotides not matched to a gene: 5. The germline gives CDR1 PRHDT, CDR2 FYEKMQ (reference sequence).

This chain joins TRBV27 and TRBJ2-3; 11 nucleotides align to TRBD2. Germline loops: CDR1 MNHEY, CDR2 SMNVEV (reference sequence). The CDR3 sequence is 17 residues long. The V and J ends lost 3 bases and 0 bases, in that order; junction bases with no gene match: 5. This CDR3 is CASSLPGLAASTDTQYF. CDR3 DNA sequence: TGTGCCAGCAGTTTGCCGGGACTAGCGGCTAGCACAGATACGCAGTATTTT.

The V gene is TRBV27, the J gene TRBJ1-3; 9 nucleotides align to TRBD1. J was trimmed by 0 bases and V by 6 bases; bases with no gene match: 6. CDR3 length: 16 amino acids. The germline V gene has CDR1 MNHEY and CDR2 SMNVEV (reference sequence). Written as DNA, the CDR3 is TGTGCCAGCAGGTCGACAGGGGGAAGCTCTGGAAACACCATATATTTT. Protein: CASRSTGGSSGNTIYF.

This clone has only a few counts. The chain uses TRBV6-1 and TRBJ2-1, with 9 bases aligning to TRBD2. Germline assignment: CDR1 MNHNS and CDR2 SASEGT. The CDR3 consists of 15 residues. V shed 1 base, J shed 6 bases, and the junction held 4 bases outside the gene matches. The CDR3 is CASSEVVSGSNEQFF. The DNA of the CDR3 is TGTGCCAGCAGTGAAGTCGTTAGCGGGAGCAATGAGCAGTTCTTC.

The V gene is TRBV4-2, the J gene TRBJ2-3; 8 nucleotides match TRBD1. The germline V gene has CDR1 LGHNA and CDR2 YNFKEQ. There are 18 residues in the CDR3. Unmatched junction bases numbered 14, after V lost 6 bases and J lost 0 bases. The CDR3 DNA reads TGTGCCAGCAGACTGGGCCCGACAGGGGCACCTAGCACAGATACGCAGTATTTT. Its protein product is CASRLGPTGAPSTDTQYF.